These 22 T cell receptor beta chains were sequenced from one sample in a study of T-cell memory formation after mild COVID-19. TCRdb re-analysed the 5' RACE reads in MiXCR, keeping a single row per CDR3 protein. The repertoire holds about 360,000 distinct CDR3 sequences, with approximately 15% as singletons. Sequenced material: PBMCs or a T cell subset sorted from them (not recorded which). The receptor set was obtained from a man aged 18 to 29 who had mild COVID-19 (a few samples of this study predate the infection). Cell type and time point are not known.

The J gene is TRBJ2-5, the V gene TRBV7-9; 9 bases fit TRBD1. Germline values: CDR1 SEHNR, CDR2 FQNEAQ (reference sequence). V lost 4 bases and J lost 5; bases outside the gene matches: 11. CDR3 size: 16 residues. DNA of the CDR3: TGTGCCAGCAGCTCGGGCTACAGGGGGCGCGGGGAGACCCAGTACTTC. Translated, it gives CASSSGYRGRGETQYF.

This clonotype has just a few counts. This chain uses TRBV4-3 with TRBJ2-7; tentative D call: TRBD2 (6 bases). The CDR3 has 17 amino acids. Germline V gives CDR1 LGHNA, CDR2 YSLEER. Trimming left V 3 bases short and J 1 base short, with 19 bases between. As DNA, the CDR3 is TGCGCCAGCAGCCATTTCCTCCGGGACTTGGGGTCCTACGAGCAGTACTTC. It translates to CASSHFLRDLGSYEQYF.

The V call is TRBV5-1, the J call TRBJ2-5; unclear D gene. Trimming removed 0 bases at V and 5 bases at J, with 8 bases between. The CDR3 is 13 amino acids. The germline CDR1 and CDR2 sequences are SGHRS and YFSETQ. This chain's CDR3 is CASSLATGETQYF. The CDR3 DNA follows: TGCGCCAGCAGCTTGGCCACCGGCGAGACCCAGTACTTC.

This clonotype was seen a handful of times. This chain connects TRBV4-3 to TRBJ2-5, with 9 bases identical to TRBD1. The germline V gene encodes CDR1 LGHNA and CDR2 YSLEER. CDR3 length: 15 amino acids. V trimming: 1 base; J trimming: 4 bases; junction bases outside the gene matches: 4. Here the CDR3 DNA reads TGCGCCAGCAGCCAAGTGCCGGGACAGGGAGAGACCCAGTACTTC. Encoded protein: CASSQVPGQGETQYF.

The chain employs TRBV20-1 and TRBJ2-5; 9 nucleotides match TRBD2. Germline-derived CDR1 and CDR2 are DFQATT and SNEGSKA (reference sequence). V was pared by 0 bases and J by 2 bases, with 4 bases of the junction left unmatched. The CDR3 contains 15 residues. This CDR3 reads CSARDHAGGQETQYF. In DNA form, the CDR3 reads TGCAGTGCTAGAGATCACGCGGGGGGGCAAGAGACCCAGTACTTC.

The CDR3 region is CASSGVEQFF. The CDR3 nucleotides read TGTGCCAGCTCGGGGGTTGAGCAGTTCTTC. The chain employs TRBV7-9 and TRBJ2-1, with D perhaps TRBD2 (6 bases). V lost 8 bases, J lost 9 bases, and 8 bases lay in between. This CDR3 comprises 10 residues. The germline CDR1 and CDR2 sequences are SEHNR and FQNEAQ (reference sequence). The full variable domain, its missing parts supplied by reference TRBV7-9 and TRBJ2-1, is DTGVSQNPRHKITKRGQNVTFRCDPISEHNRLYWYRQTLGQGPEFLTYFQNEAQLEKSRLLSDRFSAERPKGSFSTLEIQRTEQGDSAMYLCASSGVEQFFGPGTRLTVL.

This chain links TRBV9 with TRBJ2-7; maybe TRBD1 (6 bases). The V end was cut by 3 bases, the J end by 0 bases, with 10 bases between. The CDR3 length is 14 residues. Germline V gene lookup returns CDR1 SGDLS and CDR2 YYNGEE. CDR3 nucleotides: TGTGCCAGCAGCGGGACAGATAGCTCCTACGAGCAGTACTTC. Encoded protein: CASSGTDSSYEQYF. The variable domain in full, with the rest retrieved from reference TRBV9 and TRBJ2-7, is DSGVTQTPKHLITATGQRVTLRCSPRSGDLSVYWYQQSLDQGLQFLIQYYNGEERAKGNILERFSAQQFPDLHSELNLSSLELGDSALYFCASSGTDSSYEQYFGPGTRLTVT.

This clonotype was recorded a few times. A junction boundary mismatches the germline segment, possibly from a read error. The V and J genes are TRBV7-7 and TRBJ2-2, with 10 bases that match TRBD2. The CDR3 consists of 15 residues. CDR1 is SSHAT, CDR2 FNYEAQ, per germline (reference sequence). The CDR3: CASSTSGVDTGELFF. CDR3 DNA sequence: TGTGCTAGCAGCACTAGCGGGGTTGACACCGGGGAGCTGTTTTTT.

As concerns this clonotype: One end of the junction does not line up with germline, which may come from a read error. The chain employs TRBV7-7 and TRBJ2-3; D is unclear. The CDR3 sequence is 13 residues long. CDR1 is SSHAT, CDR2 FNYEAQ, per germline (reference sequence). In DNA form, the CDR3 reads TGTGCTAGCAGCTTGCACAACACAGATACGCAGTATTTT. It yields the protein CASSLHNTDTQYF.

V gene TRBV2 combines with J gene TRBJ2-3, with TRBD1 identical over 8 bases. CDR3 size: 15 residues. CDR1 and CDR2 (germline): SNHLY, FYNNEI. J gave up 2 bases and V 6 bases, and 7 bases lay outside the gene matches. DNA for the CDR3: TGTGCCAGCAGCATACGGACAGGGCACACAGATACGCAGTATTTT. Residues: CASSIRTGHTDTQYF.

This chain uses TRBV7-2 with TRBJ1-2; D is unclear. Trimming took off 3 bases at V and 6 bases at J, with 20 bases between the two ends. CDR3 size: 16 residues. Looked up from germline, CDR1 is SGHTA and CDR2 is FQGNSA. CDR3: CASSFLRVLNSNGYTF. The CDR3 nucleotides are TGTGCCAGCAGCTTTTTGAGGGTTTTAAATAGTAATGGCTACACCTTC.

In this sample, this clonotype turned up many times. This sequence joins TRBV5-6 and TRBJ2-1; TRBD2 agrees at 9 bases. Losses at the gene ends were 3 bases for V and 5 bases for J; bases not matched to a gene: 12. Looked up from germline, CDR1 is SGHDT and CDR2 is YYEEEE. This CDR3 region has 17 residues. The CDR3 region has the DNA TGTGCCAGCAGCTCTAACTTAGCGGGGGACCTCCACAATGAGCAGTTCTTC. Its protein product is CASSSNLAGDLHNEQFF.

The CDR3 nucleotides are TGTGCCAGCAGCCCTGGACAGTTAACCGGGGAGCTGTTTTTT. Its protein is CASSPGQLTGELFF. This chain connects TRBV7-2 to TRBJ2-2, with D tentatively TRBD1 (6 bases). The CDR3 is 14 residues long. Germline assignment: CDR1 SGHTA and CDR2 FQGNSA. With 5 bases removed from V and 5 bases from J, the gap between germline ends came to 12 bases.

The V gene is TRBV9, the J gene TRBJ1-2; no clear D gene. V was clipped by 0 bases and J by 7 bases, with 19 bases between them. This CDR3 spans 16 amino acids. Germline V gives CDR1 SGDLS, CDR2 YYNGEE. The CDR3 spells CASSVASGNKDGGYTF. CDR3 in DNA: TGTGCCAGCAGCGTAGCTTCTGGGAATAAGGATGGTGGCTACACCTTC.

This clonotype was recorded only once. This chain links TRBV24-1 with TRBJ1-1; D possibly corresponds to TRBD1 (6 bases). The CDR3 is 15 amino acids. V gave up 3 bases and J gave up 5 bases, with 15 bases separating them. Per the germline V gene, CDR1 is KGHDR and CDR2 is SFDVKD. CDR3 DNA: TGTGCCACCAGTGATAGTGGCAGGGGTAGGACTGAAGCTTTCTTT. It is translated as CATSDSGRGRTEAFF.

On this clonotype: Given a much more abundant clone one base away, this may be a read error. This chain connects TRBV5-1 to TRBJ2-7; a possible D gene is TRBD1 (5 bases). Deletions cut 2 bases from V and 3 bases from J, with 9 bases between. Per germline, CDR1 SGHRS and CDR2 YFSETQ. CDR3 length: 13 residues. As DNA, the CDR3 is TGCGCCAGCAGCTTTGACAGACACTACGAGCAGTACTTC. This translates into CASSFDRHYEQYF. Based on the CDR3 plus reference TRBV5-1 and TRBJ2-7, the full variable domain is KAGVTQTPRYLIKTRGQQVTLSCSPISGHRSVSWYQQTPGQGLQFLFEYFSETQRNKGNFPGRFSGRQFSNSRSEMNVSTLELGDSALYLCASSFDRHYEQYFGPGTRLTVT.

The rearrangement uses TRBV4-3 and TRBJ1-1; D may be TRBD1 (6 bases). V lost 0 bases and J lost 4, with 18 bases in between. The CDR3 loop spans 17 amino acids. Germline V CDR1 and CDR2: LGHNA, YSLEER. CDR3 in DNA: TGCGCCAGCAGCCAAGATGCTCAAGGGGGGTTAAGCACTGAAGCTTTCTTT. This sequence encodes CASSQDAQGGLSTEAFF.

The chain links TRBV7-6 to TRBJ1-2, with TRBD1 as a possible D gene (5 bases). Germline CDR1 and CDR2: SGHVS and FNYEAQ. The CDR3 contains 13 residues. Trimming cost V 4 bases and J 8 bases, with 14 bases left between them. CDR3 nucleotide sequence: TGTGCCAGCAGCTCCCAGGGCGGAACCGGCTACACCTTC. The encoded protein is CASSSQGGTGYTF.

This clonotype was found a few times. The chain combines TRBV7-3 with TRBJ1-1, with a possible D match to TRBD1 (5 bases). Trimming left V 4 bases short and J 4 bases short, with 13 bases between. This CDR3 is 14 amino acids long. Germline V gene lookup returns CDR1 SGHTA and CDR2 FQGTGA. The CDR3: CASSSWDGATEAFF. The CDR3 DNA follows: TGTGCCAGCAGCTCCTGGGATGGGGCCACTGAAGCTTTCTTT.

This clonotype appeared a few times. The V call is TRBV6-2 or TRBV6-3, the J call TRBJ1-1, with a possible D match to TRBD1 (5 bases). V lost 6 bases, J lost 7 bases, and 24 bases lay in between. Germline CDR1 is MNHEY and CDR2 is SVGEGT. The CDR3 spans 16 residues. This CDR3 reads CASRQVPSSRVDEAFF. The CDR3, as DNA: TGTGCCAGCAGACAAGTACCTTCAAGCAGGGTGGATGAAGCTTTCTTT.

This clonotype was seen a handful of times. The V and J genes are TRBV12-3 or TRBV12-4 and TRBJ1-1, with D perhaps matching TRBD1 (5 bases). Between the trimmed V and J ends, which lost 5 bases and 6 bases, there was a span of 16 bases. The CDR3 is 14 amino acids. The DNA of the CDR3 is TGTGCCAGCAGTCTCTATACCGGGGCGCCTGAAGCTTTCTTT. The encoded protein is CASSLYTGAPEAFF.

A few counts support this clonotype. J is TRBJ1-2 and V is TRBV6-6, with a tentative D call TRBD1 (5 bases). Germline loops: CDR1 MNHNY, CDR2 SVGAGI (reference sequence). The CDR3 totals 15 residues. Trimming took off 2 bases at V and 2 bases at J, with 12 bases between the two ends. The CDR3 DNA reads TGTGCCAGCAGTTACGCTCTGGGGACCAACTATGGCTACACCTTC. It specifies CASSYALGTNYGYTF.